This TCR beta chain was obtained from a study of T cells in Graves' hyperthyroidism and ophthalmopathy. Study conclusions and caveats: The majority of expanded thyroid clonotypes above 0.001 also appeared in blood. A model of 13 V-J features distinguished ophthalmopathy from stable hyperthyroidism.

There are a few counts of this clonotype. Antigen: not known. It was uncontrolled infection, other autoimmune disease, pregnancy or lactation that excluded patients. The source material, RNA transcripts, was used to amplify TCR beta CDR3 regions. The HTBI primer set was used in a first-round RT-PCR of the TCR CDR3. Via MiXCR, TCRdb re-called the multiplex PCR reads, giving one row per CDR3 protein. This table has a few hundred thousand distinct CDR3 sequences, roughly 13% appearing once. V was cut by 2 bases and J by 8 bases, with 7 bases left in between. This CDR3 has 12 amino acids. Germline V lookup: CDR1 MNHEY, CDR2 SVGAGI.

Sequences were obtained from blood. This TCR came from a young man with Graves' hyperthyroidism that later progressed to Graves' ophthalmopathy. The chain couples TRBV6-5 to TRBJ2-1; the D gene could be TRBD1 or TRBD2 (6 bases each). CDR3 amino acids: CASSYRGDEQFF. CDR3 bases: TGTGCCAGCAGTTACAGGGGGGATGAGCAGTTCTTC.